Listed here are 8 T cell receptor beta chains from one sample, sequenced in a study of blood T cell repertoires in COVID-19. Profiling relied on immunoSEQ multiplex PCR, and the TCRdb table lists in-frame clones only, not all of them. The sample includes about 300,000 clones, around 80% of them seen just once. The sample consisted of peripheral blood. The receptors stem from a woman aged 45-59 years with acute or convalescent COVID-19.

V and J are TRBV29-1 and TRBJ2-3; TRBD1 might be the D (5 bases). CDR3 size: 15 residues. Trimming removed 7 bases at V and 1 base at J, with 18 bases between. In germline, CDR1 is SQVTM, CDR2 ANQGSEA. CDR3 region: CSAVRQRIGTDTQYF. The CDR3 DNA follows: TGCAGCGCAGTGAGACAGCGAATAGGCACAGATACGCAGTATTTT.

The V call is TRBV7-8, the J call TRBJ1-6; no clear D gene. CDR1 SGHVS and CDR2 FQNEAQ come from the germline V gene. The V end was cut by 5 bases, the J end by 15 bases, with 14 bases between. The CDR3 covers 12 residues. The CDR3 spells CASSPTTSILHF. The CDR3 nucleotides read TGTGCCAGCAGCCCAACGACTTCGATCCTCCACTTT.

The V call is TRBV4-1, the J call TRBJ2-7; D may be TRBD2 (6 bases). CDR1 is MGHRA, CDR2 YSYEKL, per germline. This CDR3 has 15 residues. Trimming removed 5 bases from V and 5 bases from J, with 19 bases in between. The CDR3 protein is CASSWRERGENEQYV. The CDR3 DNA sequence: TGCGCCAGCAGCTGGCGGGAACGGGGAGAAAACGAGCAGTACGTC.

The sample holds one count of this clone. The chain recombines TRBV6-5 with TRBJ2-5; tentatively, D is TRBD2 (5 bases). Germline V gene lookup returns CDR1 MNHEY and CDR2 SVGAGI. There are 13 residues in the CDR3. Trimming took off 6 bases at V and 3 bases at J, with 11 bases between the two ends. CDR3 protein: CASRPDYEETQYF. The CDR3 DNA is TGTGCCAGCAGACCCGACTATGAAGAGACCCAGTACTTC.

The J gene is TRBJ1-4, the V gene TRBV30, with 8 bases identical to TRBD1. The CDR3 covers 15 residues. The germline V gene has CDR1 GTSNPN and CDR2 SVGIG (reference sequence). The V and J ends lost 3 bases and 10 bases, in that order; junction bases with no gene match: 13. CDR3 residues: CAWRGTGQKKGKLFF. The CDR3 bases are TGTGCCTGGAGGGGGACAGGTCAAAAAAAGGGAAAACTGTTTTTT.

This clone was counted only a few times. The chain has TRBV11-2 and TRBJ1-5; 10 bases match TRBD1. The CDR3 runs 15 residues. V lost 5 bases and J lost 8; bases outside the gene matches: 9. Germline CDR1 and CDR2: SGHAT and FQNNGV. The CDR3 nucleotides read TGTGCCAGCAGCCCGTCGACAGGGGGCGTCGAGCCCCAGCATTTT. Translated: CASSPSTGGVEPQHF.

The gene calls are TRBV7-9 and TRBJ2-7; 7 positions match TRBD2. The trim removed 6 bases at V and 2 bases at J, leaving 10 bases unmatched. Germline-derived CDR1 and CDR2 are SEHNR and FQNEAQ (reference sequence). The CDR3 totals 15 residues. This CDR3 reads CASRDGGGSAYEQYF. Here the CDR3 DNA reads TGTGCCAGCAGGGATGGCGGGGGTAGCGCCTACGAGCAGTACTTC.

This rearrangement joins TRBV2 to TRBJ1-1; D not certain. Germline lookup yields CDR1 SNHLY and CDR2 FYNNEI. CDR3 length equals 13 residues. Trimming pared 2 bases from V and 7 bases from J, leaving 11 bases between. Here the CDR3 reads CASSEPGRGEAFF. In DNA, the CDR3 is TGTGCCAGCAGTGAACCCGGACGGGGTGAAGCTTTCTTT.